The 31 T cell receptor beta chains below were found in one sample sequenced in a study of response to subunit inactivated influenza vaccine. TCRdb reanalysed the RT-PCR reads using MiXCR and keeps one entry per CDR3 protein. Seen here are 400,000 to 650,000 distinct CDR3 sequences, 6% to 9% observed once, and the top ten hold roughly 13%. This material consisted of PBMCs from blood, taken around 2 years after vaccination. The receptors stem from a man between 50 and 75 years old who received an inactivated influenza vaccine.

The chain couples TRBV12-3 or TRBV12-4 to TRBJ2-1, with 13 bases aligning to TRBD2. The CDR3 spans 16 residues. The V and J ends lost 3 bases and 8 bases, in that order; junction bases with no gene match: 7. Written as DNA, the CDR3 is TGTGCCAGCAGTTTTGCCGGGACTAGCGGGGTCTATGAGCAGTTCTTC. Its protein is CASSFAGTSGVYEQFF.

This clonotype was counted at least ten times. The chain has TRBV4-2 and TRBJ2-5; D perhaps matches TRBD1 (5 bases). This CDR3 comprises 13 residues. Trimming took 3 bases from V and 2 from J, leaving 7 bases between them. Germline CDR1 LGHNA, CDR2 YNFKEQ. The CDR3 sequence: CASSQTEQETQYF. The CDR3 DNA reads TGTGCCAGCAGCCAGACAGAGCAAGAGACCCAGTACTTC.

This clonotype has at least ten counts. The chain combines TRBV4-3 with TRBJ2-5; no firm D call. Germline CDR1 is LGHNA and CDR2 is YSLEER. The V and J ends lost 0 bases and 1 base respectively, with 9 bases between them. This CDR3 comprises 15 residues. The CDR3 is CASSQDNLGQETQYF. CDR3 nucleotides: TGCGCCAGCAGCCAAGATAATCTGGGCCAAGAGACCCAGTACTTC.

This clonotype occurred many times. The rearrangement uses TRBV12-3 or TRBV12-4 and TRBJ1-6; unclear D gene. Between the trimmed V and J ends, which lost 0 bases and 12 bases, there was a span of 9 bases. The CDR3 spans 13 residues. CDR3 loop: CASSLATPGPLHF. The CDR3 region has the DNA TGTGCCAGCAGTTTAGCGACCCCTGGACCCCTCCACTTT.

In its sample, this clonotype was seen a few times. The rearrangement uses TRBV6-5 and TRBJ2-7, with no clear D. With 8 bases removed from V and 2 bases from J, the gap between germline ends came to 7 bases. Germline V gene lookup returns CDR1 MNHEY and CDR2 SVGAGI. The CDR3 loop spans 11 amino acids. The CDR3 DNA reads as TGTGCCAGCCAAACCCCCTACGAGCAGTACTTC. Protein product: CASQTPYEQYF.

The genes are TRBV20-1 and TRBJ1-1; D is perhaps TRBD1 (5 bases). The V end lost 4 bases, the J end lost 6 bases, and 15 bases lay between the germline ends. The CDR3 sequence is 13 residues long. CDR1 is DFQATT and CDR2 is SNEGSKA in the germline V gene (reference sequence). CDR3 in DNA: TGCAGTGCTACTCCAACGGCGGGGGCTGAAGCTTTCTTT. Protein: CSATPTAGAEAFF.

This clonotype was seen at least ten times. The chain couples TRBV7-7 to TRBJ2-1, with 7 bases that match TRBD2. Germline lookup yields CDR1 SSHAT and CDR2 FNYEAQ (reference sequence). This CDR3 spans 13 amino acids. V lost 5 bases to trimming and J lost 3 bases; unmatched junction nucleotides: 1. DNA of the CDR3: TGTGCCAGCAGCCGGGACTACTACAATGAGCAGTTCTTC. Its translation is CASSRDYYNEQFF.

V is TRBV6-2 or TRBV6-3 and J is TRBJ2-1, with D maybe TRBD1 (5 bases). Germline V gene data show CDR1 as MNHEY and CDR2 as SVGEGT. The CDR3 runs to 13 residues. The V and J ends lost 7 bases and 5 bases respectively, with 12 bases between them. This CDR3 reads CASMGLEDNEQFF. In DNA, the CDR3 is TGTGCCAGCATGGGGCTAGAGGACAATGAGCAGTTCTTC.

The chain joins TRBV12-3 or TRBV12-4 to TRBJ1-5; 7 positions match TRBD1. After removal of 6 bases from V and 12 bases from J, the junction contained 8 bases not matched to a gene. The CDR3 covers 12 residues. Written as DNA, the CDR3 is TGTGCCAGCAGCTCTCAGGACAGGCTCCAGCATTTT. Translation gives CASSSQDRLQHF.

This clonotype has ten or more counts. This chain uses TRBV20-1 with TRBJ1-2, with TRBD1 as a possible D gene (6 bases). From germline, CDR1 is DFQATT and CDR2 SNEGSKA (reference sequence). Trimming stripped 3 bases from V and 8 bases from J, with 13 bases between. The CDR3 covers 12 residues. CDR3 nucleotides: TGCAGTGCTAGCTCCCCCAGGGGCGGCTACACCTTC. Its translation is CSASSPRGGYTF.

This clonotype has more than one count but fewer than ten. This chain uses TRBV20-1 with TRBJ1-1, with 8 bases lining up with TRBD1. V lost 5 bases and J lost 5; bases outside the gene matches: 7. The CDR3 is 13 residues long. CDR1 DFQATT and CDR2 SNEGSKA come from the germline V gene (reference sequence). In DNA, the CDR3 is TGCAGTGCTGCCAGGACAGGGTGGACTGAAGCTTTCTTT. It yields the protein CSAARTGWTEAFF.

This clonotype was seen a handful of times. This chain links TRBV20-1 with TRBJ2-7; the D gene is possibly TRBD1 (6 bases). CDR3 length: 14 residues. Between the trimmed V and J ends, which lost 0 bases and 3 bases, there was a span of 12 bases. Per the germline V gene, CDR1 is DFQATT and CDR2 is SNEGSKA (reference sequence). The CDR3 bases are TGCAGTGCTAGAGATGCACAGGGAGACTACGAGCAGTACTTC. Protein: CSARDAQGDYEQYF.

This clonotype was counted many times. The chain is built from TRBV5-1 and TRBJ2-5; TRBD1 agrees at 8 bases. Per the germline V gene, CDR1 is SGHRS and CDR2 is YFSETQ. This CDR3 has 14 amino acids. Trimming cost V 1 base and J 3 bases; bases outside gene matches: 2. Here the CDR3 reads CASSLRGQEETQYF. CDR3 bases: TGCGCCAGCAGCTTGAGGGGACAGGAAGAGACCCAGTACTTC.

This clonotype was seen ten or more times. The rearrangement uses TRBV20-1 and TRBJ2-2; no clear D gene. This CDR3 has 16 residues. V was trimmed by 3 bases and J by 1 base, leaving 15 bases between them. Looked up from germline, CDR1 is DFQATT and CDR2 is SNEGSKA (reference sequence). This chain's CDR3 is CSARPLGTQNTGELFF. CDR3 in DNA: TGCAGTGCTAGGCCACTCGGCACACAGAACACCGGGGAGCTGTTTTTT.

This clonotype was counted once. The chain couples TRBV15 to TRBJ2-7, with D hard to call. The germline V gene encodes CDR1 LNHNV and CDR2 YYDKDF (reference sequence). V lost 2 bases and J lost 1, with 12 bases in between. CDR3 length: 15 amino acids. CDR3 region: CATSRSLTVSYEQYF. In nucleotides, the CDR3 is TGTGCCACCAGCAGATCCCTGACGGTATCCTACGAGCAGTACTTC.

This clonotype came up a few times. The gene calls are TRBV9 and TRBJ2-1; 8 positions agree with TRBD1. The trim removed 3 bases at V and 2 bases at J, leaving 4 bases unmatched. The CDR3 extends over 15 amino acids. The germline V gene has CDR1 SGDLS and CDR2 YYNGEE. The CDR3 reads CASSDRDRTYNEQFF. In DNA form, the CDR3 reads TGTGCCAGCAGCGACCGGGACAGGACCTACAATGAGCAGTTCTTC.

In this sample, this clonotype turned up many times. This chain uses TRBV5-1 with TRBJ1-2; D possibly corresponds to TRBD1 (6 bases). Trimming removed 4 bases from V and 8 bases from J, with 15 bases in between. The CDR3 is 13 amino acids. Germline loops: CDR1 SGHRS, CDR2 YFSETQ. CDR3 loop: CASSLATGNGYTF. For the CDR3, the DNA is TGCGCCAGCAGCCTAGCAACAGGGAACGGCTACACCTTC.

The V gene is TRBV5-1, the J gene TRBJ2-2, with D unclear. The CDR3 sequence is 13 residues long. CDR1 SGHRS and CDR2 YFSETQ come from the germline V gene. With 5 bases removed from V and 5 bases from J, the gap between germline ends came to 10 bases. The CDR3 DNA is TGCGCCAGCAGTATCGGACCTACCGGGGAGCTGTTTTTT. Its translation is CASSIGPTGELFF.

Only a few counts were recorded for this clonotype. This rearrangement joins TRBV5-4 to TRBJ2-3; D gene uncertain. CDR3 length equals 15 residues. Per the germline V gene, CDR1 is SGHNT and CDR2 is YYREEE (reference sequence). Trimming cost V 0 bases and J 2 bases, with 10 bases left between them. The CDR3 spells CASSLDRLTTDTQYF. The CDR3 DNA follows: TGTGCCAGCAGCTTGGATAGGCTTACCACAGATACGCAGTATTTT.

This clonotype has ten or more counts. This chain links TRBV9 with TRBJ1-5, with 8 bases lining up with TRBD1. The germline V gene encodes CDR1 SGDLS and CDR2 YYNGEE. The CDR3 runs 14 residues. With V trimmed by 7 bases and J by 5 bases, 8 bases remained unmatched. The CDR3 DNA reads TGTGCCAGCTCCGAGGGACAGGAGCATCAGCCCCAGCATTTT. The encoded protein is CASSEGQEHQPQHF. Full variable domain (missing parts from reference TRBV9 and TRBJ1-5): DSGVTQTPKHLITATGQRVTLRCSPRSGDLSVYWYQQSLDQGLQFLIQYYNGEERAKGNILERFSAQQFPDLHSELNLSSLELGDSALYFCASSEGQEHQPQHFGDGTRLSIL.

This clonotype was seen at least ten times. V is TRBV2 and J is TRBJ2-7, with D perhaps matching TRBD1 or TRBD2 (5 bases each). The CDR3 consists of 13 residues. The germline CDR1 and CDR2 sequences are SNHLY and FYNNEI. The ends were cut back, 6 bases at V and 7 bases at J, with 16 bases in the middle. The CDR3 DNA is TGTGCCAGCAGCCTAACAGGATCGGGAGAGCAGTACTTC. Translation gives CASSLTGSGEQYF.

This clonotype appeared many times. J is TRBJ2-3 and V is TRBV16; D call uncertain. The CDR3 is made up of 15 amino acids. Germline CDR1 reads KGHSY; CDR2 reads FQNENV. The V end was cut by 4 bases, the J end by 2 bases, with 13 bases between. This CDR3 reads CASSLIQPYTDTQYF. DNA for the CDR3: TGTGCCAGCAGCCTCATTCAGCCCTACACAGATACGCAGTATTTT.

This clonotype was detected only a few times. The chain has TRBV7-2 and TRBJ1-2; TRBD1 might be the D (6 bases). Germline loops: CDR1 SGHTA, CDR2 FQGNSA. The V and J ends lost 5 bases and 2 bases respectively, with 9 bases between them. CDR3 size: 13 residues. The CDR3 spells CASSRQANYGYTF. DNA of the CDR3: TGTGCCAGCAGCCGACAGGCCAACTATGGCTACACCTTC.

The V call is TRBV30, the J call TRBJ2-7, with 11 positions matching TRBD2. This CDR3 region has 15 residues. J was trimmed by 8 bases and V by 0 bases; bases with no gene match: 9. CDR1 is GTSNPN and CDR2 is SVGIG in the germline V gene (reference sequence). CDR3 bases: TGTGCCTGGAGTGTGGCTAGCGGGGGGCCCCGTAAGCAGTACTTC. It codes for CAWSVASGGPRKQYF.

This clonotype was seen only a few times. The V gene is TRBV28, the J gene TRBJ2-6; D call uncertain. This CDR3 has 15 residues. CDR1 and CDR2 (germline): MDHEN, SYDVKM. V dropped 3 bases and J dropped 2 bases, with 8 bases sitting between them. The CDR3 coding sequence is TGTGCCAGCAGTTTTGGGGTGGCTGGGGCCAACGTCCTGACTTTC. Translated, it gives CASSFGVAGANVLTF.

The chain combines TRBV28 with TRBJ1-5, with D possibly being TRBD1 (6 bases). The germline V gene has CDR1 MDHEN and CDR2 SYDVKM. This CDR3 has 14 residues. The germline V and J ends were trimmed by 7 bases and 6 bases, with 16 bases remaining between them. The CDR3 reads CASTKGGGTQPQHF. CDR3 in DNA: TGTGCCAGCACCAAAGGGGGGGGGACTCAGCCCCAGCATTTT.

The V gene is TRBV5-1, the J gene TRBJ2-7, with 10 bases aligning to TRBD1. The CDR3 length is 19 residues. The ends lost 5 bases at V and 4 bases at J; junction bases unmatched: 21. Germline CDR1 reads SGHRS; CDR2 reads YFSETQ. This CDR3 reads CASSQRTGGFERESYEQYF. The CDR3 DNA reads TGCGCCAGCAGTCAGAGGACAGGGGGATTTGAGCGGGAGAGTTACGAGCAGTACTTC.

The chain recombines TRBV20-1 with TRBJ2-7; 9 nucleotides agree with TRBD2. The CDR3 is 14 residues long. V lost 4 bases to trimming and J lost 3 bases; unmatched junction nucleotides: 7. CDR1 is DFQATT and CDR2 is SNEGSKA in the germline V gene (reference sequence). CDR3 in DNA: TGCAGTGCTATCACAGCGGGAGGAGGCTACGAGCAGTACTTC. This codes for CSAITAGGGYEQYF.

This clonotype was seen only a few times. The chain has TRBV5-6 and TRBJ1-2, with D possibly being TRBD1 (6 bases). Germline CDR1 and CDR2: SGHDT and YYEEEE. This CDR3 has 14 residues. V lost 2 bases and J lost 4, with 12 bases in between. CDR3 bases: TGTGCCAGCAGCTTAAAGAACAGGGCCTATGGCTACACCTTC. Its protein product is CASSLKNRAYGYTF.

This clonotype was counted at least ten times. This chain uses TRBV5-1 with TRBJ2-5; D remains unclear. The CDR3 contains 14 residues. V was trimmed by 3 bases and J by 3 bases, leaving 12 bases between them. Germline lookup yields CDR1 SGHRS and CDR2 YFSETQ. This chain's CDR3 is CASSSPGSEETQYF. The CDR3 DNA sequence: TGCGCCAGCAGCTCACCGGGTTCGGAAGAGACCCAGTACTTC. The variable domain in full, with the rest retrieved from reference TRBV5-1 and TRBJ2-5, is KAGVTQTPRYLIKTRGQQVTLSCSPISGHRSVSWYQQTPGQGLQFLFEYFSETQRNKGNFPGRFSGRQFSNSRSEMNVSTLELGDSALYLCASSSPGSEETQYFGPGTRLLVL.

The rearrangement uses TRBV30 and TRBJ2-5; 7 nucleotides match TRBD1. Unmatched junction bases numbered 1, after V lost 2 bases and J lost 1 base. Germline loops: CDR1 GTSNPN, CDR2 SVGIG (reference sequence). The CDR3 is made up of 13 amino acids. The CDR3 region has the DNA TGTGCCTGGAGTCGGACAGGCCAAGAGACCCAGTACTTC. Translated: CAWSRTGQETQYF.